These 4 T cell receptor beta chains came from one sample sequenced in a study of shared clonotypes between healthy human individuals. Measured with immunoSEQ multiplex PCR; TCRdb has only the in-frame clones, and not every one. In the table there are about a million clones, roughly 77% of which are singletons. Material: memory CD4+ T cells from PBMCs. Stated subset: CD45RA-negative fraction. The receptors originated from a man between 18 and 35 years old in good health. Some clones in this sample may be carry-over from other donors' samples.

This clone was detected once. V usage is TRBV5-1 and J usage is TRBJ1-4; possible D gene TRBD1, 5 bases. V was shortened by 3 bases and J by 4 bases, with 13 bases between the two germline ends. This CDR3 is built from 15 residues. CDR1 and CDR2 from the germline V gene are SGHRS and YFSETQ. For the CDR3, the DNA is TGCGCCAGCAGCTCCCGGGGCCGGCTTAATGAAAAACTGTTTTTT. It encodes CASSSRGRLNEKLFF.

This chain uses TRBV5-1 with TRBJ2-3; TRBD2 aligns across 9 bases. The junction had 7 bases not matched to a gene; V was cut back by 2 bases and J by 0 bases. The CDR3 loop spans 17 amino acids. From germline, CDR1 is SGHRS and CDR2 YFSETQ. CDR3 protein: CASSFSRLAGSTDTQYF. As DNA, the CDR3 is TGCGCCAGCAGCTTTTCCCGGCTAGCGGGGAGCACAGATACGCAGTATTTT. Variable domain in full (rest from reference TRBV5-1 and TRBJ2-3): KAGVTQTPRYLIKTRGQQVTLSCSPISGHRSVSWYQQTPGQGLQFLFEYFSETQRNKGNFPGRFSGRQFSNSRSEMNVSTLELGDSALYLCASSFSRLAGSTDTQYFGPGTRLTVL.

The chain has TRBV7-2 and TRBJ2-7, with 9 bases aligning to TRBD1. Germline trimming cut 3 bases from V and 0 bases from J; bases unmatched to any gene: 9. This CDR3 comprises 17 residues. Per the germline V gene, CDR1 is SGHTA and CDR2 is FQGNSA. The CDR3 spells CASSFTPGQGYSYEQYF. The CDR3 coding sequence is TGTGCCAGCAGCTTTACTCCGGGACAGGGATACTCCTACGAGCAGTACTTC.

Here the CDR3 DNA reads TGTGCCAGCAGTTACCGTTGGACAGAAGAGACCCAGTACTTC. The encoded protein is CASSYRWTEETQYF. The chain carries TRBV6-6 and TRBJ2-5; possibly TRBD1 for D (6 bases). In germline, CDR1 is MNHNY, CDR2 SVGAGI (reference sequence). There are 14 residues in the CDR3. V lost 2 bases to trimming and J lost 3 bases, with 10 bases between them.